This T cell receptor beta chain was found in a study of blood T cells in healthy people across ages. Study findings and constraints: PBMCs went unsorted, and a conclusive naive versus antigen-experienced comparison was therefore prevented.

From germline, CDR1 is SNHLY and CDR2 FYNNEI. The CDR3 runs 14 residues. V gave up 7 bases and J gave up 5 bases; unmatched junction bases: 7. Combining a sample-barcoded 5' primer with a J-beta primer mix, a second PCR ran for 7 to 11 cycles. One entry per CDR3 protein results from TCRdb running MiXCR on the 5' RACE reads. The sample carries some 860,000 distinct CDR3 sequences, roughly 50% recorded once. Concerning this clonotype itself: Its antigen remains unknown.

Sequencing was carried out using blood. The TCR sequence derives from a man aged 40-49 years in good health. The chain has TRBV2 and TRBJ2-1, with TRBD1 identical over 8 bases. CDR3 loop: CASTSRQGNNEQFF. The CDR3 nucleotides are TGTGCCAGCACCAGTCGACAGGGGAACAATGAGCAGTTCTTC.